This T cell receptor (beta chain) appears in the sequencing data of a study of control samples from healthy donors and cancer patients. This CDR3 is built from 13 residues. Deletions cut 4 bases from V and 0 bases from J, with 7 bases between. The germline V gene has CDR1 GTSNPN and CDR2 SVGIG (reference sequence). The assay was immunoSEQ multiplex PCR, and TCRdb's table has in-frame clones only and misses some. The sample has over 100,000 clones; 75% to 95% are singletons. The source is a man aged 40-49 years in good health. Sequencing input: blood. The rearrangement uses TRBV30 and TRBJ2-1; D is undetermined. CDR3 amino acids: CAWTASSYNEQFF. The CDR3 nucleotides read TGTGCCTGGACTGCGAGCTCCTACAATGAGCAGTTCTTC. The full variable domain, rest sourced from reference TRBV30 and TRBJ2-1, is SQTIHQWPATLVQPVGSPLSLECTVEGTSNPNLYWYRQAAGRGLQLLFYSVGIGQISSEVPQNLSASRPQDRQFILSSKKLLLSDSGFYLCAWTASSYNEQFFGPGTRLTVL.